The clone carrying this T cell receptor beta chain came up many times. This sample is part of a study of tumor-infiltrating lymphocytes in primary liver carcinoma. The CDR3 totals 15 residues. Trimming removed 0 bases from V and 4 bases from J; junction bases left unmatched: 7. Germline V gene sequence: CDR1 SGHNT, CDR2 YYREEE (reference sequence). The source material, roughly 18-30 mg of unsorted bulk tissue, was used to co-extract RNA and DNA. Synthesis of TCR beta cDNA was carried out from around 540 ng total RNA with a constant-region primer. Three nested multiplex PCR rounds, a slightly modified ARM-PCR, produced the libraries for TCR beta. Running 10 cycles apiece, the first two PCR rounds relied on TRBV1-TRBV30 forward primers together with a C-beta reverse primer. Each CDR3 protein is one row after TCRdb ran MiXCR on the multiplex PCR reads. The table has 100,000 or so distinct CDR3 sequences, around two thirds seen once.

The sample comprised liver tumor tissue from sampling region 2. Stated subset: tumor region T2, inferior pole. This rearrangement joins TRBV5-4 to TRBJ2-7, with 7 bases identical to TRBD1. This clonotype was sampled from a woman in her fifties or sixties with primary liver carcinoma and hepatitis B virus infection. CDR3 residues: CASSLETGKDYEQYF. Written as DNA, the CDR3 is TGTGCCAGCAGCTTGGAGACAGGGAAAGATTACGAGCAGTACTTC.